The entry that follows covers one T cell receptor (beta chain) sequence. Its specificity is not known. Only in-frame clones appear in the TCRdb table, and some are missing; sequencing was by immunoSEQ multiplex PCR. The sample records around 78,000 clones, around 86% being singletons. The length of the CDR3 is 12 residues. Germline assignment: CDR1 SQVTM and CDR2 ANQGSEA. V lost 5 bases and J 7 bases, leaving 15 bases between the germline ends. This sample is drawn from a study of OX40 agonist ivuxolimab in advanced cancers. Study overall: Hepatocellular carcinoma, melanoma, renal cell or head and neck cancer was diagnosed in the dose-escalation patients. Notes on the study in general: Dosing at 0.1 to 3.0 mg/kg was accompanied by clonal expansion of CD4+ and CD8+ blood T cells by week 6.

The chain uses TRBV29-1 and TRBJ2-7, with D possibly being TRBD2 (6 bases). Specimen: CD4+ or CD8+ T cells sorted from blood, collected in a trial of the OX40 agonist ivuxolimab. The sequence came from an adult with an advanced solid tumor such as melanoma, head and neck, liver or kidney cancer. CDR3 DNA sequence: TGCAGCGTTCCCGCTAGGGCGGGGGAGCAGTACTTC. Amino acid sequence: CSVPARAGEQYF.